Listed below are T cell receptor beta chains from one sample, sequenced in a study of cytomegalovirus exposure and HLA in healthy donors. The data were produced by immunoSEQ multiplex PCR, yet TCRdb's version contains in-frame clones alone and is incomplete. Of roughly 120,000 clones listed, 60% to 80% are singletons. The sample was PBMCs. These receptor sequences come from a young man in good health and CMV-seropositive. The CDR3 runs from the conserved cysteine through the conserved F or W. Fields, in order: V gene, J gene, clone size, D gene, CDR3 protein, CDR3 DNA. The D gene is left open where the match is weak. Size tells how often a clone was seen (once, few, many) or the class of an expanded clone, and some rows leave it out.

V: TRBV10-3; J: TRBJ2-7; size: .; D: .; CDR3: CAISESGTGGGEQYF; DNA: TGTGCCATCAGTGAGTCCGGGACTGGCGGCGGCGAGCAGTACTTC
V: TRBV7-9; J: TRBJ2-7; size: .; D: .; CDR3: CASSNGTNSYEQYF; DNA: TGTGCCAGCAGCAACGGCACGAACAGCTACGAGCAGTACTTC
V: TRBV6-1; J: TRBJ1-2; size: few; D: TRBD1; CDR3: CASRAGQAGGYTF; DNA: TGTGCCAGCAGGGCTGGACAGGCCGGGGGCTACACCTTC
V: TRBV10-1; J: TRBJ2-7; size: .; D: TRBD2; CDR3: CASSDRASGLYEQYF; DNA: TGCGCCAGCAGTGACCGGGCTAGCGGCCTCTACGAGCAGTACTTC
V: TRBV2; J: TRBJ1-2; size: few; D: .; CDR3: CASSERGHPNYGYTF; DNA: TGTGCCAGCAGTGAGAGGGGACACCCTAACTATGGCTACACCTTC
V: TRBV5-4; J: TRBJ2-6; size: .; D: TRBD1; CDR3: CASSSPRQGQSGANVLTF; DNA: TGTGCCAGCAGCTCCCCCCGACAGGGACAATCTGGGGCCAACGTCCTGACTTTC
V: TRBV6-6; J: TRBJ2-5; size: once; D: TRBD2; CDR3: CASNGASGGLETQYF; DNA: TGTGCCAGCAATGGCGCTAGCGGGGGGTTAGAGACCCAGTACTTC
V: TRBV6-1; J: TRBJ1-1; size: .; D: TRBD1; CDR3: CASRETGGGEAFF; DNA: TGTGCCAGCAGGGAGACAGGGGGCGGTGAAGCTTTCTTT
V: TRBV28; J: TRBJ2-5; size: .; D: TRBD2; CDR3: CASSLSGGSQETQYF; DNA: TGTGCCAGCAGTTTAAGCGGGGGCTCCCAAGAGACCCAGTACTTC
V: TRBV6-6; J: TRBJ2-5; size: few; D: TRBD2; CDR3: CASTPTGGVETQYF; DNA: TGTGCCAGCACCCCGACTGGGGGGGTTGAGACCCAGTACTTC
V: TRBV9; J: TRBJ1-4; size: .; D: TRBD1; CDR3: CASSVDKGQGSNEKLFF; DNA: TGTGCCAGCAGCGTCGACAAAGGACAGGGGTCTAATGAAAAACTGTTTTTT
V: TRBV18; J: TRBJ1-6; size: once; D: TRBD1; CDR3: CASSPRGQRNSPLHF; DNA: TGTGCCAGCTCACCTAGGGGACAGAGGAATTCACCCCTCCACTTT
V: TRBV11-3; J: TRBJ2-5; size: few; D: .; CDR3: CASSPGGRFPSLKETQYF; DNA: TGTGCCAGCAGCCCCGGGGGTCGGTTCCCATCCCTTAAAGAGACCCAGTACTTC
V: TRBV5-5; J: TRBJ2-2; size: few; D: .; CDR3: CASSLPKGERLHTGELFF; DNA: TGTGCCAGCAGCTTACCTAAAGGCGAGAGGTTACACACCGGGGAGCTGTTTTTT
V: TRBV7-2; J: TRBJ2-2; size: .; D: TRBD1; CDR3: CASSFHRGQGTGELFF; DNA: TGTGCCAGCAGCTTTCACAGGGGGCAAGGCACCGGGGAGCTGTTTTTT
V: TRBV5-1; J: TRBJ2-3; size: once; D: TRBD1; CDR3: CASRGQGADTQYF; DNA: TGCGCCAGCAGAGGACAGGGGGCAGATACGCAGTATTTT